The entry below describes one T cell receptor (beta chain). The target of this receptor is not known. Within one base of it there is no much larger clone, and no base qualities were kept. For CDR1 and CDR2, the germline V gene (reference sequence) lists LNHDA and SQIVND. The germline V and J ends show losses of 3 bases and 5 bases respectively, and no gene match explains 5 bases of the junction. Including cysteine and phenylalanine, the CDR3 has 14 amino acids. Only the CDR3 DNA is retained, 42 bases long and in frame from the first base. TCRbeta CDR3 regions were amplified from genomic DNA using the immunoSEQ Assay, a bias-controlled multiplex PCR. The source study handled its data this way. Within the assay, amplification of reference gene primers was used to estimate how many nucleated cells each sample contained. To quantify the absolute abundance of each unique TCRbeta CDR3 rearrangement, sequence reads were collapsed and filtered. For each sample, productive Simpson clonality was calculated by taking the square root of Simpson's diversity index across productive rearrangements. TCRdb's version of the immuneACCESS table is confined to in-frame rearrangements and falls short of the full clone set. An unresolved V gene accounts for under half of the shortfall where checked; the remainder is of unknown origin. The V and J calls and the clone size are those of that table, but D and trimming were determined from the DNA. This sample gives about 250,000 clones in total; 70% to 90% of them show up just once. Approximately 8.6% of the sample is taken by the ten largest.

This sample is drawn from a study of blood T cell repertoires in COVID-19 (dated by TCRdb to about 2020). With regard to the full study: Samples covering the acute and convalescent phases of COVID-19 were provided by collaborators in the United States, Italy and Spain. The prospective study material was composed of cDNA or gDNA derived from T cells, B-cell-depleted T cells, or PBMCs. Deeply sampled blood TCRbeta repertoires from subjects exposed to, actively infected with, or recovered from COVID-19 were included in the dataset. The repertoires were released in a freely available public database intended as a resource for research on the immune response to SARS-CoV-2. Samples came from the ongoing ImmuneRACE study (first 160 participants) plus 1,254 subjects from 6 global collaborators. The sample metadata nearly always contained a de-identified subject ID, COVID-19 status, age in years and sex. HLA class I and class II types, where available, came from metadata supplied by the sample provider rather than from assay-based typing. Study-wide findings and limitations: How much clinical and demographic metadata was included differed by source and by participant, and the metadata was provided uncurated.

Participants in the prospective study were enrolled through a virtual design, were aged 18 to 89 years, and lived in about two dozen United States geographic areas. In the prospective study, participants were assigned to cohorts based on the clinical history participants reported in a screening survey and a study questionnaire. In the prospective study, mobile phlebotomists collected whole blood, serum and a nasopharyngeal or oropharyngeal swab from each participant. Additional blood draws and questionnaires over an approximately two-month period could optionally be provided by prospective study participants. Blood samples from the prospective study were shipped frozen or at room temperature prior to DNA extraction.

Sequencing was done on a sample of PBMCs or T cells enriched from blood (not recorded which). The source is a woman aged 50 to 60 with acute COVID-19. The rearrangement joined TRBV19 to TRBJ1-1, and TRBD1 matches 8 of the central bases. The CDR3 region: CASSMTGVGTEAFF. The bases read TGTGCCAGTAGTATGACAGGGGTAGGGACTGAAGCTTTCTTT.